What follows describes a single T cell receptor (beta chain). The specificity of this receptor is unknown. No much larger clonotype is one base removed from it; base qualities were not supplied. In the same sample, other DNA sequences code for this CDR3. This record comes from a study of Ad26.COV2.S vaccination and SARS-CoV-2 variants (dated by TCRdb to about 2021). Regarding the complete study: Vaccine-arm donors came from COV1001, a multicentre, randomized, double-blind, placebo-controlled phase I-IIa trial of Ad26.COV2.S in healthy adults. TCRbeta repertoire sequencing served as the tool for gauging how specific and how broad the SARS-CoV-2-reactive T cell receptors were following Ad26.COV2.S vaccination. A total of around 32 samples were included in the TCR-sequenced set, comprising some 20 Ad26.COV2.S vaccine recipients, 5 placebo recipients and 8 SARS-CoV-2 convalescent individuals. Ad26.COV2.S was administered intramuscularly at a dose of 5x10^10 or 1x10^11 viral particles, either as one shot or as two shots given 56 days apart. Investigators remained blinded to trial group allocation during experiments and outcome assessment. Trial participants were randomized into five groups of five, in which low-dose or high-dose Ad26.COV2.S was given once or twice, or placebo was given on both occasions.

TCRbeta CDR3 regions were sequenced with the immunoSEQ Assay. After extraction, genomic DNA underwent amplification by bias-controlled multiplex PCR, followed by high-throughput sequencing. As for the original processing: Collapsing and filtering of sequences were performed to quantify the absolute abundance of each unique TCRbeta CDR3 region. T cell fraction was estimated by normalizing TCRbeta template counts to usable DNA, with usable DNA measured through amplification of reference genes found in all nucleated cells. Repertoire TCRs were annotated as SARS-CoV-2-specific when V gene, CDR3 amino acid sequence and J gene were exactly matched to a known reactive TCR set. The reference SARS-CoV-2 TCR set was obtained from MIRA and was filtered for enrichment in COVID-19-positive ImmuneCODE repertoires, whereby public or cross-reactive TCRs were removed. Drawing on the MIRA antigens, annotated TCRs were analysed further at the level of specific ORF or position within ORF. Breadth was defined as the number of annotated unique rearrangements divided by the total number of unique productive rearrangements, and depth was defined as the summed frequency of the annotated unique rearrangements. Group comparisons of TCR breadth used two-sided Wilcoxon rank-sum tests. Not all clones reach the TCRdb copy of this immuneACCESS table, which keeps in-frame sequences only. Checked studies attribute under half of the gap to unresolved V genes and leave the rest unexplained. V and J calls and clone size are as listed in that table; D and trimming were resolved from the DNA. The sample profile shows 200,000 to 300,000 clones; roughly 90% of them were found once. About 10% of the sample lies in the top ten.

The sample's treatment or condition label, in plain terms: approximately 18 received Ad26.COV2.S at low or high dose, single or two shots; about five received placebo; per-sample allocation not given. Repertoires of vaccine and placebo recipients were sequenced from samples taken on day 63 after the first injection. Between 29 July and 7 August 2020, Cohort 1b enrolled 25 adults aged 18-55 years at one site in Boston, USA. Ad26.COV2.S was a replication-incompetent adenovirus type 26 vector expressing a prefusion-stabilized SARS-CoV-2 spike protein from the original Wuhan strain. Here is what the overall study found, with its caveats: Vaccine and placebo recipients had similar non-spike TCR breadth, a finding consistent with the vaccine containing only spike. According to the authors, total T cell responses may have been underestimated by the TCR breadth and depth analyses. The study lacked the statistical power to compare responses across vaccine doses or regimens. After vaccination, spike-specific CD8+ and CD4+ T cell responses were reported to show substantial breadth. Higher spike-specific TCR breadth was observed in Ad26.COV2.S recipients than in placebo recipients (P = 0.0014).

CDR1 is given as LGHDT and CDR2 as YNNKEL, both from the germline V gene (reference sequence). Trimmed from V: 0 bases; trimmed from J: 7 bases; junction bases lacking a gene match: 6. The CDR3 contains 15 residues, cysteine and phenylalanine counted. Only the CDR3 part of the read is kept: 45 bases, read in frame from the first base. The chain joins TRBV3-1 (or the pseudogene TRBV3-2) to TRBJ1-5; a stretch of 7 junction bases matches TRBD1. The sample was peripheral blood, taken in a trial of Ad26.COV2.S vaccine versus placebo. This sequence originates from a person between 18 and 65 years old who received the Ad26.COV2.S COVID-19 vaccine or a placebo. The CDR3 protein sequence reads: CASSQDRGRGQPQHF. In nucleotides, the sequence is TGTGCCAGCAGCCAAGATAGGGGGCGCGGCCAGCCCCAGCATTTT.